These 17 T cell receptor beta chains originate from one sample sequenced in a study of breast tumors, draining lymph nodes, adjacent tissues. TCRdb reprocessed the multiplex PCR reads with MiXCR, giving one entry per CDR3 protein. The sample yields about 230,000 distinct CDR3 sequences, 32% seen once. Samples came from axillary lymph nodes draining the breast cancer. The sequenced material came from axillary lymph node tissue. The receptors come from a female donor with breast cancer. Some clones in this sample may be carry-over from other donors' samples.

The J gene is TRBJ1-5, the V gene TRBV12-3 or TRBV12-4; 9 nucleotides match TRBD1. J lost 6 bases, V lost 4 bases, and 1 base had no gene match. The CDR3 runs 13 residues. The CDR3 loop is CASSWTGVQPQHF. In DNA, the CDR3 is TGTGCCAGCAGTTGGACAGGGGTTCAGCCCCAGCATTTT.

Ten or more counts support this clonotype. V is TRBV12-3 or TRBV12-4 and J is TRBJ2-1; TRBD2 might be the D (5 bases). Trimming removed 0 bases from V and 5 bases from J, with 5 bases in between. This CDR3 is built from 13 residues. The CDR3, as DNA: TGTGCCAGCAGTTTAGCAGCGGACAATGAGCAGTTCTTC. Translating it yields CASSLAADNEQFF.

This chain uses TRBV12-3 or TRBV12-4 with TRBJ2-3; tentative D call: TRBD2 (5 bases). The CDR3 runs 12 residues. V was clipped by 7 bases and J by 6 bases, with 11 bases between them. DNA of the CDR3: TGTGCCAGCAACCACACGGGGGATACGCAGTATTTT. It translates to CASNHTGDTQYF.

This clonotype was seen at least ten times. CDR3 coding DNA: TGCAGTGCCCCCAGGCGGGGTGGGAATTACAATGAGCAGTTCTTC. Amino acid sequence: CSAPRRGGNYNEQFF. The rearrangement joins TRBV20-1 to TRBJ2-1; the D gene is possibly TRBD2 (6 bases). Trimming left V 6 bases short and J 4 bases short, with 19 bases between. This CDR3 comprises 15 residues. Germline CDR1 and CDR2: DFQATT and SNEGSKA (reference sequence).

The genes are TRBV20-1 and TRBJ1-4; perhaps TRBD1 as D (5 bases). The CDR3 extends over 15 amino acids. Germline loops: CDR1 DFQATT, CDR2 SNEGSKA (reference sequence). The ends were cut back, 6 bases at V and 10 bases at J, with 24 bases in the middle. CDR3 nucleotide sequence: TGCAGTGCCAGACCCGGGACTAGCGGGATCGGAAAACTGTTTTTT. This encodes CSARPGTSGIGKLFF.

Ten or more counts support this clonotype. V and J are TRBV4-1 and TRBJ2-7; D perhaps matches TRBD1 (6 bases). This CDR3 comprises 15 residues. V gave up 0 bases and J gave up 1 base, with 10 bases separating them. Germline V gene lookup returns CDR1 MGHRA and CDR2 YSYEKL. CDR3 coding DNA: TGCGCCAGCAGCCAAGAAAAGGACAGATCCTACGAGCAGTACTTC. Residues: CASSQEKDRSYEQYF.

This clonotype turned up a few times. This chain links TRBV7-2 with TRBJ2-3, with 10 bases matching TRBD2. The V gene's germline CDR1 is SGHTA and CDR2 FQGNSA. The V and J ends lost 4 bases and 11 bases, in that order; junction bases with no gene match: 12. The CDR3 consists of 15 residues. CDR3 amino acids: CASSSLTSGYNEQYF. The DNA of the CDR3 is TGTGCCAGCAGCTCACTGACTAGCGGGTACAATGAGCAGTATTTT.

This clonotype came up many times. The genes are TRBV5-1 and TRBJ2-2, with D perhaps matching TRBD2 (6 bases). The CDR3 is 17 residues long. Trimming pared 0 bases from V and 5 bases from J, leaving 17 bases between. The germline gives CDR1 SGHRS, CDR2 YFSETQ. The CDR3 region is CASSLDPGRGGTGELFF. CDR3 DNA sequence: TGCGCCAGCAGCTTGGACCCCGGGAGAGGAGGGACCGGGGAGCTGTTTTTT.

About this clonotype: Possible read error: a much larger clone is one base away. The chain is built from TRBV11-3 and TRBJ2-3; 8 positions match TRBD2. Trimming at V came to 4 bases and at J to 2 bases, leaving 5 bases not matched to a gene. The CDR3 has 15 amino acids. Germline V gene sequence: CDR1 SGHNT, CDR2 YENEEA. The CDR3 is CASSSGGPLTDTQYF. For the CDR3, the DNA is TGTGCCAGCAGCTCGGGGGGGCCTCTCACAGATACGCAGTATTTT.

This clonotype was seen at least ten times. A junction end diverges from the germline sequence, so it may reflect a read error. The genes are TRBV19 and TRBJ2-5, with D possibly matching TRBD2 (5 bases). The CDR3 length is 17 residues. Per the germline V gene, CDR1 is LNHDA and CDR2 is SQIVND (reference sequence). The CDR3 DNA reads as TGTGCCAGTAGCAACCCGACCGGGGTCCAGTACCAAGAGACCCAGTCCTTC. This sequence encodes CASSNPTGVQYQETQSF.

This clonotype was detected ten times or more. The chain is built from TRBV20-1 and TRBJ1-3; D unresolved. Germline-derived CDR1 and CDR2 are DFQATT and SNEGSKA (reference sequence). The CDR3 runs 14 residues. With 5 bases removed from V and 0 bases from J, the gap between germline ends came to 11 bases. The CDR3 is CSASDGSSGNTIYF. The CDR3 DNA sequence: TGCAGTGCTTCCGACGGGAGCTCTGGAAACACCATATATTTT.

The J gene is TRBJ2-7, the V gene TRBV25-1, with a weak D call TRBD2 (6 bases). The length of the CDR3 is 13 residues. V lost 9 bases, J lost 5 bases, and 17 bases lay in between. The germline V gene has CDR1 MGHDK and CDR2 SYGVNS. Here the CDR3 reads CASSGGGENEQYF. DNA of the CDR3: TGTGCCAGTAGCGGAGGAGGGGAGAACGAGCAGTACTTC.

Ten or more counts support this clonotype. The chain combines TRBV20-1 with TRBJ2-7; no firm D call. CDR1 DFQATT and CDR2 SNEGSKA come from the germline V gene (reference sequence). Trimming cost V 5 bases and J 0 bases, with 23 bases left between them. This CDR3 region has 17 residues. The CDR3 DNA follows: TGCAGTGCTTCCGCCACCGGGTTTCCTAATAGCTCCTACGAGCAGTACTTC. Translated, it gives CSASATGFPNSSYEQYF.

The table lists this clonotype with a few counts. A clone one base away is much larger, so this may be a read error. The rearrangement links TRBV6-6 to TRBJ2-1; 7 bases map to TRBD1. Germline CDR1 reads MNHNY; CDR2 reads SVGAGI (reference sequence). This CDR3 has 16 amino acids. The V segment lost 7 bases and the J segment 5 bases; nucleotides outside the gene matches: 14. CDR3 coding DNA: TGTGCCAGCACCCTCACTCCAGGGACAGCCGACAATGAGCAGTTCTTC. Protein product: CASTLTPGTADNEQFF.

This clonotype was picked up many times. The genes are TRBV2 and TRBJ2-7, with TRBD2 matching 14 bases. Germline CDR1 and CDR2: SNHLY and FYNNEI. J gave up 3 bases and V 6 bases, and 7 bases lay outside the gene matches. The CDR3 runs to 16 residues. CDR3 residues: CASSAGLAGGVYEQYF. For the CDR3, the DNA is TGTGCCAGCAGCGCCGGACTAGCGGGAGGTGTCTACGAGCAGTACTTC. Supplemented by reference TRBV2 and TRBJ2-7, the full variable domain reads EPEVTQTPSHQVTQMGQEVILRCVPISNHLYFYWYRQILGQKVEFLVSFYNNEISEKSEIFDDQFSVERPDGSNFTLKIRSTKLEDSAMYFCASSAGLAGGVYEQYFGPGTRLTVT.

This clonotype was seen a handful of times. A much larger clone lies one base from this, so it may be a read error. The V gene is TRBV20-1, the J gene TRBJ2-1; unclear D gene. There are 12 residues in the CDR3. The germline gives CDR1 DFQATT, CDR2 SNEGSKA (reference sequence). The CDR3 DNA is TGCAGTGGAGGTTACTCCTACAATGAGCCGTTCTTC. Its protein is CSGGYSYNEPFF.

J is TRBJ1-6 and V is TRBV13, with 8 bases lining up with TRBD1. CDR3 length equals 15 residues. Germline V lookup: CDR1 PRHDT, CDR2 FYEKMQ (reference sequence). Trimming cost V 6 bases and J 10 bases; bases outside gene matches: 11. The CDR3 coding sequence is TGTGCCAGCAGTTCGGGAGGGACAGGCCACTCACCCCTCCACTTT. This translates into CASSSGGTGHSPLHF.